The clone carrying this T cell receptor beta chain was picked up many times. Antigen: not known. The data derive from a study of molecular identifiers for immune sequencing clone quantification. Study observations and caveats: Even with 800,000 to 1,000,000 naive cells present, spiked Jurkat TCR RNA from one cell was reportedly detectable.

TCRdb processed the PCR reads anew with MiXCR; each CDR3 protein has one entry. The repertoire holds around 480,000 distinct CDR3 sequences, with around 21% as singletons. V lost 0 bases and J 6 bases, leaving 18 bases between the germline ends. CDR3 length equals 17 residues. Germline V gene sequence: CDR1 MNHEY, CDR2 SVGAGI. The source material was naive CD8+ T cells from blood, with Jurkat cell RNA spiked in. Subset noted: FACS-sorted CD8+CD4-CCR7+CD45RA+ naive T cells. This TCR derives from a human donor in good health. Some libraries in this study had Jurkat cell RNA spiked in. V is TRBV6-5 and J is TRBJ2-1; TRBD1 might be the D (6 bases). The CDR3 reads CASSYSGQGYVRNEQFF. As DNA, the CDR3 is TGTGCCAGCAGTTACTCGGGTCAGGGGTATGTTCGCAATGAGCAGTTCTTC.